These T cell receptor beta chains were read from a single sample in a study of T-cell memory formation after mild COVID-19. TCRdb recomputed calls from the 5' RACE reads with MiXCR, one row per CDR3 protein. The sample consists of about 400,000 distinct CDR3 sequences, more than 20% of them appearing once. Input material: PBMCs or a T cell subset sorted from them (not recorded which). Receptors were obtained from an adult woman who had mild COVID-19 (a few samples of this study predate the infection). Cell type and time point are not known. The CDR3 runs from the conserved cysteine through the conserved F or W. Each record gives: V gene, J gene, D gene, clone size, CDR3 DNA, CDR3 protein. The D gene is left open where the match is weak. Rows give clone size only sometimes, using once, few, many, or a class for an expanded clone.

TRBV5-1,TRBJ2-1,-,-,TGCGCCAGCAGCTCGGGGCACAATGAGCAGTTCTTC,CASSSGHNEQFF
TRBV5-1,TRBJ2-5,-,few,TGCGCCAGCAGCTTGGTCTCGGGACAGGACCGACTAGCGGTAAAGACCCAGTACTTC,CASSLVSGQDRLAVKTQYF
TRBV6-2/TRBV6-3,TRBJ2-1,-,few,TGTGCCAGCACTAGAGGGGTGGTGAGAGGTGAGCAGTTCTTC,CASTRGVVRGEQFF
TRBV19,TRBJ2-3,-,few,TGTGCCAGTAGTATGCCACTAGCAGATACGCAGTATTTT,CASSMPLADTQYF
TRBV24-1,TRBJ1-2,-,many,TGTGCCACCAGTGATCGGATTTATGGCTACACCTTC,CATSDRIYGYTF
TRBV7-8,TRBJ2-2,TRBD1,-,TGTGCCAGCAGCTTGGGGCAGGGGGCGCGAGCCGGGGAGCTGTTTTTT,CASSLGQGARAGELFF
TRBV11-2,TRBJ2-2,-,-,TGTGCCAGCAGCTCAATGGGGCAACTTTTT,CASSSMGQLF
TRBV19,TRBJ2-2,TRBD1,-,TGTGCCAGTAGCTCTTATCCCCGACAGGGTGGAACCGGGGAGCTGTTTTTT,CASSSYPRQGGTGELFF
TRBV7-3,TRBJ2-1,-,few,TGTGCCAGCACCCTGGGGCCCGGACATGAGCAGTTCTTC,CASTLGPGHEQFF
TRBV24-1,TRBJ1-4,-,few,TGTGCCACCATCAAGGGTACGGGGTTAATGAGTGAAAAACTGTTTTTT,CATIKGTGLMSEKLFF
TRBV20-1,TRBJ1-1,-,-,TGCAGTGCTAGTGGGACTGTGATCATGAACACTGAAGCTTTCTTT,CSASGTVIMNTEAFF
TRBV7-6,TRBJ2-1,TRBD2,-,TGTGCCAGCAGCCCGCGGACTAGCGGGGAGCTGTGGGGGGAGCAGTTCTTC,CASSPRTSGELWGEQFF
TRBV12-3/TRBV12-4,TRBJ2-2,TRBD2,-,TGTGCCAGCAGTTTTGAGGAGCGGGAGAAGTGGAACACCGGGGAGCTGTTTTTT,CASSFEEREKWNTGELFF
TRBV12-5,TRBJ2-5,-,few,TGTGCTAGTGGTATGACACTAGTCAATCCTCAAGAGACCCAGTACTTC,CASGMTLVNPQETQYF
TRBV7-6,TRBJ2-5,TRBD2,-,TGTGCCAGCAGCTTAGGGTCTAGCGGGGCGACCCAGTACTTC,CASSLGSSGATQYF
TRBV9,TRBJ2-7,TRBD2,-,TGTGCCAGCAGCGTAGGATGGGAGGGGTCCTACGAGCAGTACTTC,CASSVGWEGSYEQYF
TRBV5-5,TRBJ2-5,-,-,TGTGCCAGCAGCTTAGGGACAGTAAGCGGGAAGACCCAGTACTTC,CASSLGTVSGKTQYF
TRBV7-9,TRBJ1-3,-,-,TGTGCCAGCAGCTTAGTAGGGGGAAACACCATATATTTT,CASSLVGGNTIYF
TRBV12-3/TRBV12-4,TRBJ2-1,-,-,TGTGCCAGCAGTTCTCTCGAAAGGACTATACAGCAGTTCTTC,CASSSLERTIQQFF
TRBV29-1,TRBJ2-2,TRBD2,-,TGCAGCGTTGTGTTAGCGGGAGTCGTCACCGGGGAGCTGTTTTTT,CSVVLAGVVTGELFF
TRBV3-1,TRBJ2-5,-,few,TGTGCCAGCAGCCTCCGGGACGTCCCAGAGACCCAGTACTTC,CASSLRDVPETQYF
TRBV20-1,TRBJ2-1,-,few,TGCAGTGCTAGAGGACTAGACGTCAATGAGCAGTTCTTC,CSARGLDVNEQFF
TRBV5-1,TRBJ1-1,TRBD1,-,TGCGCCAGCAGCTTGGAGGGGGCTCGGACTGAAGCTTTCTTT,CASSLEGARTEAFF
TRBV29-1,TRBJ2-7,TRBD1,-,TGCAGCGTCCCCACCCCCATTAGGGACAGGTTTGGGGCCTACGAGCAGTACTTC,CSVPTPIRDRFGAYEQYF
TRBV12-3/TRBV12-4,TRBJ2-7,-,-,TGTGCCAGCAGTTTTAGGGGGACGACTTCCTACGAGCAGTACTTC,CASSFRGTTSYEQYF
TRBV23-1,TRBJ2-3,TRBD2,-,TGCGCCAGCAGTCTGACTAGCAGGAGGGGAGATACGCAGTATTTT,CASSLTSRRGDTQYF
TRBV7-9,TRBJ2-1,-,-,TGTGCCAGCAGCTCCCGGGACACCAATGAGCAGTTCTTC,CASSSRDTNEQFF
TRBV7-8,TRBJ2-3,-,many,TGTGCCAGCAGCCCCATAGCTAGCACAGATACGCAGTATTTT,CASSPIASTDTQYF
TRBV24-1,TRBJ2-1,-,many,TGTGCCACCAGTGAATACACCGACAGCTACAATGAGCAGTTCTTC,CATSEYTDSYNEQFF
TRBV29-1,TRBJ1-4,-,-,TGCAGCGTTCTCGACAGAAAACTGTTTTTT,CSVLDRKLFF